This TCR beta chain was sequenced during a study of T cell repertoires in ileal Crohn's disease. Overall study: Patients had a median roughly 8-year disease duration, and less than 40% were active smokers. Thiopurines (about ten) or anti-TNF agents (approximately 20) were given postoperatively to about half.

In regard to this clone: Its antigen is unknown.

General study findings and limits: Endoscopic recurrence occurred in every patient whose clonality exceeded 26.8%. Compared with non-smokers, active smokers at surgery showed more clonal expansions.

Repertoires were generated with immunoSEQ multiplex PCR, while TCRdb's copy carries only in-frame clones and drops some. The sample lists some 16,000 clones; under 95% were seen once. Per germline, CDR1 LNHDA and CDR2 SQIVND (reference sequence). The CDR3 has 16 residues. The V gene lost 0 bases and the J gene lost 5 bases, with 14 bases spanning the gap. This rearrangement joins TRBV19 to TRBJ2-1; D perhaps matches TRBD2 (5 bases). The receptor was isolated from an adult with Crohn's disease. The sample was ileal tissue. The CDR3 DNA reads as TGTGCCAGTAGTATAGACCGCCTGAGGGCAGACAATGAGCAGTTCTTC. Residues: CASSIDRLRADNEQFF.